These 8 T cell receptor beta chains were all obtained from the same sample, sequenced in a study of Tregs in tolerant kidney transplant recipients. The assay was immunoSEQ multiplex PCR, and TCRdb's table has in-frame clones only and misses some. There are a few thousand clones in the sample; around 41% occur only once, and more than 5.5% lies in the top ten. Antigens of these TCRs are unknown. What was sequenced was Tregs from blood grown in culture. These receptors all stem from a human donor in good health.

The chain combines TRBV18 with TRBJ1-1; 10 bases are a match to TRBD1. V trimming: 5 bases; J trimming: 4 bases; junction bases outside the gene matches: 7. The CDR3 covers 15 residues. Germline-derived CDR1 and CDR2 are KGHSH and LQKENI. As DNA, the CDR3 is TGTGCCAGCTCAGCGGGACAGGGGCGGTTCACTGAAGCTTTCTTT. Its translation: CASSAGQGRFTEAFF.

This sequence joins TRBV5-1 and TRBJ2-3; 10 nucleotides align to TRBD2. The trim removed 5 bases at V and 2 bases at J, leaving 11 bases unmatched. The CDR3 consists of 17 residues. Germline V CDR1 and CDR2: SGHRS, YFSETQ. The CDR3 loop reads CASRQMSGGALTDTQYF. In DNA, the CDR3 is TGCGCCAGCAGACAAATGAGCGGGGGGGCCCTCACAGATACGCAGTATTTT.

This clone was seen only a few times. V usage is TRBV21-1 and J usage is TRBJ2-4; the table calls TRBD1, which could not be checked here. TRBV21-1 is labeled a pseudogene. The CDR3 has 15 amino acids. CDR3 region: CASRVLQQRKNIQYF. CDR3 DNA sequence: TGTGCCAGCAGAGTGCTACAGCAAAGAAAAAACATTCAGTACTTC.

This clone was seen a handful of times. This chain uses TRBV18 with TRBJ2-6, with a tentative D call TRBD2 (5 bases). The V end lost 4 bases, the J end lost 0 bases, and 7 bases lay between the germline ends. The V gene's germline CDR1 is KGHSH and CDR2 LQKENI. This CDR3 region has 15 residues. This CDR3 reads CASSRGSSGANVLTF. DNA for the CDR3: TGTGCCAGCTCACGTGGGAGCTCTGGGGCCAACGTCCTGACTTTC.

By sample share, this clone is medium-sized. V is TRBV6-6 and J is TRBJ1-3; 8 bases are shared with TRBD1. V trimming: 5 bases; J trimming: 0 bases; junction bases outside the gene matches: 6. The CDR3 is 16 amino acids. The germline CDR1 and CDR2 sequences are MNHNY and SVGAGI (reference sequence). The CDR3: CASSIKTGASGNTIYF. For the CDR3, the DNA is TGTGCCAGCAGTATTAAGACAGGGGCCTCTGGAAACACCATATATTTT.

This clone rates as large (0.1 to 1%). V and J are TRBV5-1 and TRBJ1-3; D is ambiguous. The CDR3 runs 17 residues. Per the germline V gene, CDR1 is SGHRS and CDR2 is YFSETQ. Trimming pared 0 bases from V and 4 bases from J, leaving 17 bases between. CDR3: CASSLVAGVIFGNTIYF. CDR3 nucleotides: TGCGCCAGCAGCTTGGTTGCGGGCGTAATATTCGGAAACACCATATATTTT.

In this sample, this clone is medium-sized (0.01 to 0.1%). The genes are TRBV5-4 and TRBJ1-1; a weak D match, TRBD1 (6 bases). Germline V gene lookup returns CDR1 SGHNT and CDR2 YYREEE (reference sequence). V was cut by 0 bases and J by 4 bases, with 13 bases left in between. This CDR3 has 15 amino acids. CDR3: CASSLVQGWATEAFF. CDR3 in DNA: TGTGCCAGCAGCTTGGTACAGGGCTGGGCCACTGAAGCTTTCTTT.

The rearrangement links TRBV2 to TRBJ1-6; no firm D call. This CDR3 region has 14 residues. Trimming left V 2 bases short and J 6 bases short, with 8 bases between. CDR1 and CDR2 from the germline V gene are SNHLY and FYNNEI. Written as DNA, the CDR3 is TGTGCCAGCAGTGAATGGGCCCTTAATTCACCCCTCCACTTT. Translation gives CASSEWALNSPLHF.